This passage covers 16 T cell receptor beta chains from one sample sequenced in a study of T cell repertoires in cytomegalovirus infection. Each CDR3 protein is one row after TCRdb ran MiXCR on the reads. The sample has a few hundred thousand distinct CDR3 sequences; 33% are singletons. The antigens these receptors bind are not known. The sequenced sample was cultured PBMCs, obtained from culture after CMV antigen stimulation. The receptors come from a human donor in good health (CMV status not recorded). Some clones in this sample may be carry-over from other donors' samples.

The sample holds a few counts of this clonotype. CDR3 in amino acids: CASSFSDYGQGSANYGYTF. CDR3 bases: TGTGCCAGTAGTTTTTCCGATTATGGACAGGGCTCCGCTAACTATGGCTACACCTTC. This sequence joins TRBV19 and TRBJ1-2, with 8 positions matching TRBD1. The germline V gene encodes CDR1 LNHDA and CDR2 SQIVND (reference sequence). The CDR3 covers 19 residues. Trimming took 5 bases from V and 0 from J; bases not matched to a gene: 17. Together with reference TRBV19 and TRBJ1-2, the CDR3 gives the full variable domain: DGGITQSPKYLFRKEGQNVTLSCEQNLNHDAMYWYRQDPGQGLRLIYYSQIVNDFQKGDIAEGYSVSREKKESFPLTVTSAQKNPTAFYLCASSFSDYGQGSANYGYTFGSGTRLTVV.

The genes are TRBV28 and TRBJ2-1, with no clear D. The germline V and J ends were trimmed by 6 bases and 7 bases, with 13 bases remaining between them. Germline-derived CDR1 and CDR2 are MDHEN and SYDVKM. The CDR3 sequence is 13 residues long. The CDR3 DNA sequence: TGTGCCAGCAGCCGGGTCTTGCGAAATGAGCAGTTCTTC. Its translation is CASSRVLRNEQFF. Together with reference TRBV28 and TRBJ2-1, the CDR3 gives the full variable domain: DVKVTQSSRYLVKRTGEKVFLECVQDMDHENMFWYRQDPGLGLRLIYFSYDVKMKEKGDIPEGYSVSREKKERFSLILESASTNQTSMYLCASSRVLRNEQFFGPGTRLTVL.

The chain uses TRBV30 and TRBJ2-2; D tentatively fits TRBD1 or TRBD2 (6 bases each). Trimming removed 5 bases from V and 5 bases from J, with 15 bases in between. This CDR3 is built from 14 residues. Germline V gene lookup returns CDR1 GTSNPN and CDR2 SVGIG (reference sequence). DNA of the CDR3: TGTGCCTGGGGAGGGGGGCTAGGGACCGGGGAGCTGTTTTTT. It encodes CAWGGGLGTGELFF.

This clonotype was detected only a few times. The rearrangement uses TRBV29-1 and TRBJ1-2, with D uncertain. Between the trimmed V and J ends, which lost 3 bases and 6 bases, there was a span of 14 bases. The CDR3 loop spans 13 amino acids. Germline V CDR1 and CDR2: SQVTM, ANQGSEA. This chain's CDR3 is CSVEPGSGDGYTF. CDR3 DNA sequence: TGCAGCGTTGAGCCGGGGAGCGGAGATGGCTACACCTTC.

This clonotype was counted between two and nine times. The rearrangement uses TRBV29-1 and TRBJ2-3; a possible D gene is TRBD1 (6 bases). V lost 5 bases and J 7 bases, leaving 22 bases between the germline ends. Germline CDR1 is SQVTM and CDR2 is ANQGSEA. This CDR3 contains 15 residues. The CDR3 is CSVSQGMVRQNTQYF. The CDR3 DNA sequence: TGCAGCGTTTCACAGGGAATGGTCAGGCAAAATACGCAGTATTTT.

This clonotype was observed a handful of times. The rearrangement uses TRBV11-2 and TRBJ1-1; D may be TRBD1 (5 bases). The V gene's germline CDR1 is SGHAT and CDR2 FQNNGV. The CDR3 is made up of 15 amino acids. V gave up 1 base and J gave up 5 bases, with 14 bases separating them. The CDR3 sequence: CASSLVKGRETEAFF. The DNA for the CDR3 is TGTGCCAGCAGCTTAGTTAAGGGGCGCGAGACTGAAGCTTTCTTT. The whole variable domain, filled in from reference TRBV11-2 and TRBJ1-1, reads EAGVAQSPRYKIIEKRQSVAFWCNPISGHATLYWYQQILGQGPKLLIQFQNNGVVDDSQLPKDRFSAERLKGVDSTLKIQPAKLEDSAVYLCASSLVKGRETEAFFGQGTRLTVV.

J is TRBJ2-7 and V is TRBV6-8; TRBD1 matches 7 bases. Germline values: CDR1 MNHGY, CDR2 SAAAGT. The CDR3 contains 12 residues. The V gene end was trimmed by 10 bases and the J gene end by 2 bases; junction bases not matched to a gene: 5. CDR3 region: CATMQGAYEQYV. Written as DNA, the CDR3 is TGTGCCACCATGCAGGGGGCCTACGAGCAGTACGTC.

The chain has TRBV4-1 and TRBJ2-3; D is unclear. Germline CDR1 is MGHRA and CDR2 is YSYEKL. CDR3 length equals 13 residues. V was cut by 0 bases and J by 7 bases, with 8 bases left in between. The DNA of the CDR3 is TGCGCCAGCAGCCAAGATGGTGGTAATACGCAGTATTTT. This sequence encodes CASSQDGGNTQYF.

The V call is TRBV24-1, the J call TRBJ1-1; 8 bases match TRBD1. The CDR3 has 12 amino acids. The V gene end was trimmed by 5 bases and the J gene end by 5 bases; junction bases not matched to a gene: 0. The V gene's germline CDR1 is KGHDR and CDR2 SFDVKD. CDR3 sequence (DNA): TGTGCCACCAGTGGACAGGGGACTGAAGCTTTCTTT. Its translation: CATSGQGTEAFF.

J is TRBJ2-5 and V is TRBV6-2 or TRBV6-3; TRBD1 agrees at 8 bases. V lost 7 bases to trimming and J lost 5 bases; unmatched junction nucleotides: 12. Germline CDR1 is MNHEY and CDR2 is SVGEGT. The CDR3 loop spans 15 amino acids. CDR3 region: CASTITGGRKETQYF. CDR3 nucleotide sequence: TGTGCCAGCACCATAACAGGGGGTCGAAAGGAGACCCAGTACTTC.

The chain is built from TRBV19 and TRBJ2-3; 10 bases agree with TRBD2. With V trimmed by 8 bases and J by 0 bases, 8 bases remained unmatched. This CDR3 contains 16 residues. The germline V gene encodes CDR1 LNHDA and CDR2 SQIVND (reference sequence). CDR3 residues: CASSSGSSGSTDTQYF. The CDR3 DNA reads as TGTGCCAGTTCTAGCGGGAGTAGCGGAAGCACAGATACGCAGTATTTT.

The V and J genes are TRBV24-1 and TRBJ2-7; D is perhaps TRBD1 or TRBD2 (5 bases each). Germline CDR1 reads KGHDR; CDR2 reads SFDVKD. Trimming removed 10 bases from V and 5 bases from J, with 17 bases in between. The CDR3 contains 13 residues. The chain's CDR3 is CATRGPDSDEQYF. Here the CDR3 DNA reads TGTGCCACTAGGGGACCGGATAGCGACGAGCAGTACTTC.

This clonotype was seen ten or more times. The chain has TRBV7-2 and TRBJ2-3; D unclear. The CDR3 length is 14 residues. The ends were cut back, 2 bases at V and 2 bases at J, with 8 bases in the middle. Per germline, CDR1 SGHTA and CDR2 FQGNSA. This CDR3 is CASSLTGLTDTQYF. The CDR3 DNA follows: TGTGCCAGCAGCTTAACTGGCCTCACAGATACGCAGTATTTT.

This clonotype turned up a few times. The chain is built from TRBV4-3 and TRBJ1-3; D is undetermined. The germline V and J ends were trimmed by 0 bases and 0 bases, with 9 bases remaining between them. This CDR3 is 16 amino acids long. Germline loops: CDR1 LGHNA, CDR2 YSLEER. Here the CDR3 DNA reads TGCGCCAGCAGCCAAGATAGGAGTAACTCTGGAAACACCATATATTTT. Protein: CASSQDRSNSGNTIYF.

V and J are TRBV7-6 and TRBJ2-1, with TRBD2 matching over 8 bases. The CDR3 contains 20 residues. V was pared by 3 bases and J by 7 bases, with 23 bases of the junction left unmatched. Germline V lookup: CDR1 SGHVS, CDR2 FNYEAQ. The CDR3 region is CASSFRRGAPSGADSNEQFF. The CDR3 DNA follows: TGTGCCAGCAGCTTCCGGCGGGGGGCGCCGTCGGGAGCCGACTCGAATGAGCAGTTCTTC.

The rearrangement joins TRBV28 to TRBJ1-5; D uncertain. Germline loops: CDR1 MDHEN, CDR2 SYDVKM. V gave up 6 bases and J gave up 4 bases, with 16 bases separating them. There are 15 residues in the CDR3. CDR3 DNA: TGTGCCAGCAGGCCTCCGCTGGGTTCTAATCAGCCCCAGCATTTT. Its protein product is CASRPPLGSNQPQHF.